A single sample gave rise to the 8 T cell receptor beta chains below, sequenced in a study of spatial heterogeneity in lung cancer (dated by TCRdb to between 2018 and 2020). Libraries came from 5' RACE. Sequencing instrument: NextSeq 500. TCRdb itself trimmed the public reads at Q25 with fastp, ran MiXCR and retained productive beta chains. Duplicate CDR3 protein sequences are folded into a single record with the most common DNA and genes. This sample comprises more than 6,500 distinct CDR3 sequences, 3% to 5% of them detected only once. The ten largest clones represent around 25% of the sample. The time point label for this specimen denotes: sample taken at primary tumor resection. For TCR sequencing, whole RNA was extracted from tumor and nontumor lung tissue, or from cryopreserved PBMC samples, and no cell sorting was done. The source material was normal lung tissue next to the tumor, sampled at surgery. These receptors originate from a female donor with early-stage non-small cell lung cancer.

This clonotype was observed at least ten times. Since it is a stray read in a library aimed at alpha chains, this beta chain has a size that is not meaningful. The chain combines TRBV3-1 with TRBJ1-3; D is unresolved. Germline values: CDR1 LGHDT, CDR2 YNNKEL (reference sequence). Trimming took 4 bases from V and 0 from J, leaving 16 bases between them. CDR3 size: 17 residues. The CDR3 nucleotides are TGTGCCAGCAGCCGCCTATTCGACGGTGGCTCTGGAAACACCATATATTTT. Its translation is CASSRLFDGGSGNTIYF.

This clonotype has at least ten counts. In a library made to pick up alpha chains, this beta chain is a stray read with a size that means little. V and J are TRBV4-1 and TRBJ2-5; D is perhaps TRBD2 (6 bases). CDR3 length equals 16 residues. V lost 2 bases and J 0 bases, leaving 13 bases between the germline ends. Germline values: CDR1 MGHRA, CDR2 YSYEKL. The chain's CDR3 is CASSQLAGKYQETQYF. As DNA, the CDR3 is TGCGCCAGCAGCCAATTGGCGGGGAAGTACCAAGAGACCCAGTACTTC.

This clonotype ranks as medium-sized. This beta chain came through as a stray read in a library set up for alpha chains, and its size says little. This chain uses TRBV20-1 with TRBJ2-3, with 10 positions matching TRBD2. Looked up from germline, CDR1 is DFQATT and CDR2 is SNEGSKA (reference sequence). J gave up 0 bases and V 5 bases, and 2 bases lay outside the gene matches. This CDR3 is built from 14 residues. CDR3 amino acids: CSAQLAGSTDTQYF. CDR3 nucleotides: TGCAGTGCTCAACTAGCGGGAAGCACAGATACGCAGTATTTT.

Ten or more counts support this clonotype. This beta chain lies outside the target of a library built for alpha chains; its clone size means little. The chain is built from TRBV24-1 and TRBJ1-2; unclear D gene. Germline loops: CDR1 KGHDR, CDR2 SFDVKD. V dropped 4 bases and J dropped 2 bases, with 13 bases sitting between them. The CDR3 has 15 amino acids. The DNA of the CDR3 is TGTGCCACCAGTGAGTCCGGCGGTCTAAACTATGGCTACACCTTC. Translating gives CATSESGGLNYGYTF.

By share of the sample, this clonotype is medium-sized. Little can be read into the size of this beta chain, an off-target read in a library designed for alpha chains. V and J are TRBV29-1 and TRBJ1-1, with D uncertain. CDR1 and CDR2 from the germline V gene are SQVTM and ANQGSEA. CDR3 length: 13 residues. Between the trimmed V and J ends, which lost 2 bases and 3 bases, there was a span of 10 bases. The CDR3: CSVEKAKYTEAFF. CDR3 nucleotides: TGCAGCGTTGAAAAGGCTAAATACACTGAAGCTTTCTTT.

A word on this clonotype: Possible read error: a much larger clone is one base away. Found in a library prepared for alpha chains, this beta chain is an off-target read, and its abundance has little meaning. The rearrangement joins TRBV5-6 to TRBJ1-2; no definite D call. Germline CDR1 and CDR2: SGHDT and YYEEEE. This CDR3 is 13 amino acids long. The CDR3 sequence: CVSNRGLNYGYTF. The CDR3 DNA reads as TGTGTCAGCAACCGCGGCCTGAACTATGGCTACACCTTC.

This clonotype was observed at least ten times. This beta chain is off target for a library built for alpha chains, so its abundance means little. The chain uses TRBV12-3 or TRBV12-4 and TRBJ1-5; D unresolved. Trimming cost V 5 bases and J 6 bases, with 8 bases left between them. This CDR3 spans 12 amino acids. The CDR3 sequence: CASSAGVQPQHF. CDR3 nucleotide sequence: TGTGCCAGCAGTGCGGGTGTTCAGCCCCAGCATTTT.

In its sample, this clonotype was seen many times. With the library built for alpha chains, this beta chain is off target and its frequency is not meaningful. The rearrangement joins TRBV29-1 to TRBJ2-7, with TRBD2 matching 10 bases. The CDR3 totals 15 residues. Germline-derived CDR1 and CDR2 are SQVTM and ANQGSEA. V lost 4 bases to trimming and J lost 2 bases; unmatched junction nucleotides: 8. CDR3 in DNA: TGCAGCGTTGTACCAGGTACTAGCGGGGCCTACGAGCAGTACTTC. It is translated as CSVVPGTSGAYEQYF.